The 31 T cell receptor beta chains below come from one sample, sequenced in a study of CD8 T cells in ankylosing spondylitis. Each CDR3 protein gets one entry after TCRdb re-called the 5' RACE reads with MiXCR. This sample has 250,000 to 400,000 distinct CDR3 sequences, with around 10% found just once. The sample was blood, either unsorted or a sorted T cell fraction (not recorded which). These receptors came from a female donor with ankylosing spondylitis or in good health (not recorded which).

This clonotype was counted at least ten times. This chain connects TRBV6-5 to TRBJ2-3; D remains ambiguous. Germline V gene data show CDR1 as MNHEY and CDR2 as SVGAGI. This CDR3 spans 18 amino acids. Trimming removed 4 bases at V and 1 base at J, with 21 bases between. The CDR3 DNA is TGTGCCAGCAGTTCCAATCCTACCCTTCGGATCGGCACAGATACGCAGTATTTT. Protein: CASSSNPTLRIGTDTQYF.

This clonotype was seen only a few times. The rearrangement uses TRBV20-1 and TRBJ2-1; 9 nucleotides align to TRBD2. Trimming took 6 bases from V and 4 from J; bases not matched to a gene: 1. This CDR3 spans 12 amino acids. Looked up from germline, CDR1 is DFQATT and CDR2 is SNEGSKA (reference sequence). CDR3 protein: CSATSGYNEQFF. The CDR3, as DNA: TGCAGTGCAACTAGCGGGTACAATGAGCAGTTCTTC.

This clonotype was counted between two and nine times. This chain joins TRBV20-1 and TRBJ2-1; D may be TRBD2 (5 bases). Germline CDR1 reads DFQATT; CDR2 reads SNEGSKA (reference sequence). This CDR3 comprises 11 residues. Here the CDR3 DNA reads TGCAGGCCCCGGGAATACAATGAGCAGTTCTTC. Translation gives CRPREYNEQFF.

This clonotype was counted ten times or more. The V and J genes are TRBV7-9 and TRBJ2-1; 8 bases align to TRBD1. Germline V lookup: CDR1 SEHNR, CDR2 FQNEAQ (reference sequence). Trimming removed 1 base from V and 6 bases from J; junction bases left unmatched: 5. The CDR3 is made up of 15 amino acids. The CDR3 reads CASSLVQGTGNEQFF. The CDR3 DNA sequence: TGTGCCAGCAGCTTAGTTCAGGGGACAGGCAATGAGCAGTTCTTC.

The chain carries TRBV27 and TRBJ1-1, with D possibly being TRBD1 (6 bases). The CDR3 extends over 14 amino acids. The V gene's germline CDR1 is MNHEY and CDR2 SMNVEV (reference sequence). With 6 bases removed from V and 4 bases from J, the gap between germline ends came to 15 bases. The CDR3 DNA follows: TGTGCCAGCAGGTACAGGGTGGGGGGCACTGAAGCTTTCTTT. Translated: CASRYRVGGTEAFF.

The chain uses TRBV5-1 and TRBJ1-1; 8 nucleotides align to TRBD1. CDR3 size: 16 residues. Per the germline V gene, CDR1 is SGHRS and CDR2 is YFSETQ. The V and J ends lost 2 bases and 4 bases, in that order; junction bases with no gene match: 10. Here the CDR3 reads CASSLQTGAVGTEAFF. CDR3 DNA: TGCGCCAGCAGCTTACAGACAGGGGCTGTGGGCACTGAAGCTTTCTTT.

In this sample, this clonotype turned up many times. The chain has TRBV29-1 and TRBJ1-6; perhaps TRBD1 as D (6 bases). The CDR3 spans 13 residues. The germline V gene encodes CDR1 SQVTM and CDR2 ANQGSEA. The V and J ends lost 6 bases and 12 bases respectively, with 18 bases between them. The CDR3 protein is CSVATGSGLPLHF. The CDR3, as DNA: TGCAGCGTCGCAACAGGGAGCGGATTACCCCTCCACTTT.

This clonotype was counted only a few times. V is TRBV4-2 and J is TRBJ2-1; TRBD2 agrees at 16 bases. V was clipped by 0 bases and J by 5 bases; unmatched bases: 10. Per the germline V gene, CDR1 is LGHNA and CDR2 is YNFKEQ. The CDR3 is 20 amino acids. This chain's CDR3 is CASSQDRGTSGGARDNEQFF. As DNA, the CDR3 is TGTGCCAGCAGCCAAGATCGAGGGACTAGCGGGGGGGCCCGGGACAATGAGCAGTTCTTC.

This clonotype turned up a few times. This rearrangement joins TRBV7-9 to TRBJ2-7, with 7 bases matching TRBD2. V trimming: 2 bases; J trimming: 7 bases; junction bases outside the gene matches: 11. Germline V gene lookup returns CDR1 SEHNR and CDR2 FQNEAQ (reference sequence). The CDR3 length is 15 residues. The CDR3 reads CASSLTLENGGEQYF. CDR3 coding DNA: TGTGCCAGCAGCTTAACCCTAGAGAACGGGGGGGAGCAGTACTTC.

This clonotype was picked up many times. CDR3 sequence reads: CAISMVESSTDTQYF. CDR3 DNA sequence: TGTGCCATCAGTATGGTTGAGAGTAGCACAGATACGCAGTATTTT. V usage is TRBV10-3 and J usage is TRBJ2-3, with D unresolved. Trimming removed 5 bases at V and 0 bases at J, with 12 bases between. The CDR3 consists of 15 residues. Germline CDR1 is ENHRY and CDR2 is SYGVKD.

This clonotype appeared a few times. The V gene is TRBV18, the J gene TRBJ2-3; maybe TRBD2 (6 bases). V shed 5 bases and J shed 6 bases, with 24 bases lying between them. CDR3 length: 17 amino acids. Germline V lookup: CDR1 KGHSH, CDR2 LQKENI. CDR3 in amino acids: CASSITVGTRMGDTQYF. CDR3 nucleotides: TGTGCCAGCTCAATAACCGTTGGGACTCGGATGGGGGATACGCAGTATTTT.

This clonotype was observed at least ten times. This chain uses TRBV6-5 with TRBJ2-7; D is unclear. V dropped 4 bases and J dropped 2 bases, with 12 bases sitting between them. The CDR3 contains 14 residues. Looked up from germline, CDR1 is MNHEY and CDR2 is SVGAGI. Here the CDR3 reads CASSSDLFPYEQYF. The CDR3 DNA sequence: TGTGCCAGCAGTTCGGATTTATTCCCCTACGAGCAGTACTTC.

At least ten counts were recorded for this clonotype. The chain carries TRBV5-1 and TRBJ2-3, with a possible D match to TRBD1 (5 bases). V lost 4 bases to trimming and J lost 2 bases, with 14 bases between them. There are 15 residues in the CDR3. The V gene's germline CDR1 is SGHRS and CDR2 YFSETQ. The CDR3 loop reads CASSLEGVTTDTQYF. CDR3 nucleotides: TGCGCCAGCAGCCTGGAAGGGGTCACCACAGATACGCAGTATTTT.

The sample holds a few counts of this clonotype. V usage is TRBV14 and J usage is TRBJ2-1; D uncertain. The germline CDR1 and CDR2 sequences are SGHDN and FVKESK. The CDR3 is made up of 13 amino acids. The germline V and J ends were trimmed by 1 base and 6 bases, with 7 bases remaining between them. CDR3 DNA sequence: TGTGCCAGCAGCCAAGTCGATCTCAATGAGCAGTTCTTC. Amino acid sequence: CASSQVDLNEQFF.

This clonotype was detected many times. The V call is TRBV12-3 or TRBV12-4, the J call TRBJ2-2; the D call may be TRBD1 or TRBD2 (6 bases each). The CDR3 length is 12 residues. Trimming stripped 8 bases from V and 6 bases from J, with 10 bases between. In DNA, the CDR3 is TGTGCCAGCTTTAGGGGGGCCGGGGAGCTGTTTTTT. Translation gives CASFRGAGELFF.

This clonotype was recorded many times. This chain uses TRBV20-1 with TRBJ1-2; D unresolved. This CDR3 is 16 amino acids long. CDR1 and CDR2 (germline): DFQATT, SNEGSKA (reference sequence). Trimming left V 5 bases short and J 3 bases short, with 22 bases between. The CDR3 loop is CSARPPTPGRDYGYTF. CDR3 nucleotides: TGCAGTGCTCGCCCCCCGACTCCGGGGAGAGACTATGGCTACACCTTC.

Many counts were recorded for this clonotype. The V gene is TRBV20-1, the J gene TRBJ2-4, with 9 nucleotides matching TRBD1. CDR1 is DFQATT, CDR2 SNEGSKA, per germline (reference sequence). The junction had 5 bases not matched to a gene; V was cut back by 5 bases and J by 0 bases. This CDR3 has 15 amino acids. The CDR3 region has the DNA TGCAGTGCTTCCCAACAGGGGGCAGCCAAAAACATTCAGTACTTC. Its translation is CSASQQGAAKNIQYF.

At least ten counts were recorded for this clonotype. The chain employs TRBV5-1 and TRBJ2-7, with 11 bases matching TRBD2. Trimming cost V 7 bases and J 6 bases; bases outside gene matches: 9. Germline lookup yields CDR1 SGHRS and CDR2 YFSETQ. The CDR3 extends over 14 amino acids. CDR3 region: CASSELAGESEQYF. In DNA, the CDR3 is TGCGCCAGCTCAGAACTAGCGGGAGAGAGCGAGCAGTACTTC. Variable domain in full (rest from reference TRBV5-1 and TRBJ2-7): KAGVTQTPRYLIKTRGQQVTLSCSPISGHRSVSWYQQTPGQGLQFLFEYFSETQRNKGNFPGRFSGRQFSNSRSEMNVSTLELGDSALYLCASSELAGESEQYFGPGTRLTVT.

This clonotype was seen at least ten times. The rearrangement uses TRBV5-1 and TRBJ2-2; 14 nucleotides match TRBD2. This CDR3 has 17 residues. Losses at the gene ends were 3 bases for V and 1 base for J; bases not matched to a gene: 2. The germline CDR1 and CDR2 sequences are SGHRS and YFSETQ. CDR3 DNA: TGCGCCAGCAGCTCGGGACTAGCGGGGGAGAACACCGGGGAGCTGTTTTTT. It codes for CASSSGLAGENTGELFF.

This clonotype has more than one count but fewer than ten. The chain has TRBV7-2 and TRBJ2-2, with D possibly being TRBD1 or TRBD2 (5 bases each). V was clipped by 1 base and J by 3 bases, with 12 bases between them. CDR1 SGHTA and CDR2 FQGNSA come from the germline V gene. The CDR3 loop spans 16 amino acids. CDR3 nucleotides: TGTGCCAGCAGCTTAGTACAGATGGGGGACACCGGGGAGCTGTTTTTT. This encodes CASSLVQMGDTGELFF.

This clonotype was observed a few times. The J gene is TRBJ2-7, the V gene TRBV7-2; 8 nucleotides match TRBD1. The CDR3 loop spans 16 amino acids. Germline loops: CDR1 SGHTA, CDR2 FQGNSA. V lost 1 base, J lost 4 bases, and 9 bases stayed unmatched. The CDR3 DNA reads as TGTGCCAGCAGCTTAGTCGCAGGGGGCATCAGGTACGAGCAGTACTTC. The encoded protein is CASSLVAGGIRYEQYF.

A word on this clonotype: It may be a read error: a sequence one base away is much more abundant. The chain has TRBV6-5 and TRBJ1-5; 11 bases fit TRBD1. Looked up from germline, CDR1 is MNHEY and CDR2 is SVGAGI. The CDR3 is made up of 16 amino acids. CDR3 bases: TGTGCCAGCAGTTTTACAGGACAGGGGGCCGGTCAGCCCCAGCCTTTT. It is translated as CASSFTGQGAGQPQPF.

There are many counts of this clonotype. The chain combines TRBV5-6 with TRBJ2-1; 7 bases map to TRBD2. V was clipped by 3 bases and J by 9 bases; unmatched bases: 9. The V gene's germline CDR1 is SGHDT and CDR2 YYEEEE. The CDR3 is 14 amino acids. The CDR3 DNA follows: TGTGCCAGCAGCTCCCCCGGACTAGATATTGAGCAGTTCTTC. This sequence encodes CASSSPGLDIEQFF.

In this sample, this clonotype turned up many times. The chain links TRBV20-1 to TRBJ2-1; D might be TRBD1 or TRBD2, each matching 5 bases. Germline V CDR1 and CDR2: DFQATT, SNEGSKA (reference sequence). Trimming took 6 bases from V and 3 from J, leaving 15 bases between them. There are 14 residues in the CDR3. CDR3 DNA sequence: TGCAGTGCCCCAGACAGAGCGGTCTACAATGAGCAGTTCTTC. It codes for CSAPDRAVYNEQFF.

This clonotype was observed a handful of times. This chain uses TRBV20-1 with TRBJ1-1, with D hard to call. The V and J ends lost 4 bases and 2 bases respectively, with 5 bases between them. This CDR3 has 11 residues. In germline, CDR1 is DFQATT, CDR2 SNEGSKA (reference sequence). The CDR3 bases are TGCAGTGCTAAAAGTAACACTGAAGCTTTCTTT. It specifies CSAKSNTEAFF.

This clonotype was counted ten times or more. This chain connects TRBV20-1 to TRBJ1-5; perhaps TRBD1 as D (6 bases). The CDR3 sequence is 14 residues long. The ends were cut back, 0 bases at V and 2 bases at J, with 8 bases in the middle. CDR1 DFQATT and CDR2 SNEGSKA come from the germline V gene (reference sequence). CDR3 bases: TGCAGTGCTAGAGATGCAGGGGGCAATCAGCCCCAGCATTTT. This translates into CSARDAGGNQPQHF.

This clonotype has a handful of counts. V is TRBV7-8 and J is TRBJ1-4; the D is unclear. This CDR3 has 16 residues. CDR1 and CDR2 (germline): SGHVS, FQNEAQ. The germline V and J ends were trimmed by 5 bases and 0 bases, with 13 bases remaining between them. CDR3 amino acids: CASSPGASATNEKLFF. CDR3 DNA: TGTGCCAGCAGCCCGGGTGCATCTGCAACTAATGAAAAACTGTTTTTT. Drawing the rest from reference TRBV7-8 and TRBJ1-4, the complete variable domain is GAGVSQSPRYKVAKRGQDVALRCDPISGHVSLFWYQQALGQGPEFLTYFQNEAQLDKSGLPSDRFFAERPEGSVSTLKIQRTQQEDSAVYLCASSPGASATNEKLFFGSGTQLSVL.

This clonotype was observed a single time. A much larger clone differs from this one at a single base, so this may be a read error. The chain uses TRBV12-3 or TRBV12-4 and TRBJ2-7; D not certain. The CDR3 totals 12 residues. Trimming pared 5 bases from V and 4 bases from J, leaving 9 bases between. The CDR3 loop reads CASSELVYEQYF. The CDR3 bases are TGTGCCAGCAGTGAGCTGGTGTACGAGCAGTACTTC.

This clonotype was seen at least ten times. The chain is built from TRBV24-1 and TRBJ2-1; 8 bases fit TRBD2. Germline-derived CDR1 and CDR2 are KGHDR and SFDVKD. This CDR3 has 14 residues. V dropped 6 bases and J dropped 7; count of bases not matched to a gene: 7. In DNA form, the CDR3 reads TGTGCCACCAGTCGGGAGGGCCAATTTAATGAGCAGTTCTTC. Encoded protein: CATSREGQFNEQFF.

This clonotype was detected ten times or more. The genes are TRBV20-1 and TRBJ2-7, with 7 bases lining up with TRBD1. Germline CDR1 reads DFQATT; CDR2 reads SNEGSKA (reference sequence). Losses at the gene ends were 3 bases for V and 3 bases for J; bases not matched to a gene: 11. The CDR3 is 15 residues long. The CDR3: CSASLRGTDHYEQYF. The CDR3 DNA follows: TGCAGTGCTAGCCTAAGGGGGACAGACCACTACGAGCAGTACTTC.

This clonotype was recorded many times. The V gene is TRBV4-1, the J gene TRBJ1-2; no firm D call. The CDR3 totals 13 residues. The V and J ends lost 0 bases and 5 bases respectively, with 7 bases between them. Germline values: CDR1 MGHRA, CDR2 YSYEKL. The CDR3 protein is CASSQESLYGYTF. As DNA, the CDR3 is TGCGCCAGCAGCCAAGAGTCCCTTTATGGCTACACCTTC.